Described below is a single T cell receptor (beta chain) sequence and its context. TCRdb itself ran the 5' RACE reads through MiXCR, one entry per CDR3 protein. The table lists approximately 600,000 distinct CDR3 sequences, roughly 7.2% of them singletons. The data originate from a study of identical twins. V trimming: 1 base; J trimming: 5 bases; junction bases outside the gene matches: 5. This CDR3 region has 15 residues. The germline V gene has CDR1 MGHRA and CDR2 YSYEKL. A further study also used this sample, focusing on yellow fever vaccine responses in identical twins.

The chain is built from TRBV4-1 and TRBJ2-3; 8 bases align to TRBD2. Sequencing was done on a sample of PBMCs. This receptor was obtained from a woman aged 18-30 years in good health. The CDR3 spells CASSQVAGGKDTQYF. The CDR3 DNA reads TGCGCCAGCAGCCAAGTCGCGGGAGGCAAAGATACGCAGTATTTT.